This T cell receptor beta chain was captured by sequencing in a study of blood T cell repertoires in COVID-19. Clinical histories supplied by participants themselves formed the basis of cohort assignment. Each recovered donor of Cohort 3 presented with two negative PCRs, clearance, or symptom resolution. This CDR3 comprises 14 residues. Trimming removed 4 bases at V and 3 bases at J, with 11 bases between. Germline loops: CDR1 SGHRS, CDR2 YFSETQ. As handled by the study authors: Cell counts per sample came from amplifying reference gene primers. TCRdb keeps only in-frame clones here, not all; method: immunoSEQ multiplex PCR. V and J calls plus clone size are reproduced from that table; the DNA served to infer D and trimming. This table has fewer than 300,000 clones, over 75% appearing once.

The sequence derives from a woman younger than 45 who had recovered from COVID-19. Sample: PBMCs or T cells enriched from blood (not recorded which). The chain is built from TRBV5-1 and TRBJ2-1; a weak D match, TRBD1 (6 bases). CDR3 DNA: TGCGCCAGCAGCATGGACAGTAGCTACAATGAGCAGTTCTTC. Residues: CASSMDSSYNEQFF.